This entry lists 4 T cell receptor beta chains sequenced from one sample in a study of cytomegalovirus exposure and HLA in healthy donors. Amplification used 60 Vbeta primers and 13 Jbeta primers. Measured with immunoSEQ multiplex PCR; TCRdb has only the in-frame clones, and not every one. Here the sample spans 100,000 to 130,000 clones, about 74% being singletons. Input material: PBMCs. The receptor source for this set is a woman aged 35 to 49 in good health and CMV-seropositive.

The rearrangement links TRBV6-5 to TRBJ1-5; the D is unclear. CDR3 length: 14 residues. Germline-derived CDR1 and CDR2 are MNHEY and SVGAGI. Trimming removed 8 bases at V and 4 bases at J, with 15 bases between. DNA of the CDR3: TGTGCCAGCTCGTCTCTCGGGGATAATCAGCCCCAGCATTTT. Amino acids: CASSSLGDNQPQHF.

The chain has TRBV6-6 and TRBJ1-4; no definite D call. The germline gives CDR1 MNHNY, CDR2 SVGAGI (reference sequence). The germline V and J ends were trimmed by 6 bases and 8 bases, with 13 bases remaining between them. The CDR3 has 13 residues. The CDR3 DNA reads as TGTGCCAGCAGACCCCGGGAGCGCGAAAAACTGTTTTTT. Protein: CASRPREREKLFF.

The V gene is TRBV4-2, the J gene TRBJ2-7; 9 nucleotides match TRBD2. Germline V lookup: CDR1 LGHNA, CDR2 YNFKEQ. J gave up 7 bases and V 0 bases, and 10 bases lay outside the gene matches. CDR3 length: 16 residues. The CDR3, as DNA: TGTGCCAGCAGCCAAGATTCGGGCGGGGGGGCCGAAGAGCAGTACTTC. This codes for CASSQDSGGGAEEQYF.

The chain combines TRBV4-1 with TRBJ2-7; D may be TRBD1 (5 bases). The length of the CDR3 is 14 residues. Germline CDR1 and CDR2: MGHRA and YSYEKL. The V end lost 1 base, the J end lost 6 bases, and 13 bases lay between the germline ends. The CDR3 spells CASSQGLGLSEQYF. As DNA, the CDR3 is TGCGCCAGCAGCCAAGGATTGGGGCTTAGCGAGCAGTACTTC.